One and the same sample provided the 11 T cell receptor beta chains below, sequenced in a study of T cell clones after liver transplantation. Some clones are missing from TCRdb's copy, which holds only in-frame ones; the method was immunoSEQ multiplex PCR. This repertoire shows over 100,000 clones, 82% found once; its top ten account for 0.8% to 1%. Sequencing was performed on CD4+ T cells from blood, taken before liver transplant. Receptors originate from a human donor who received a liver transplant.

This clone was counted only a few times. J is TRBJ2-2 and V is TRBV6-5; D is uncertain. Between the trimmed V and J ends, which lost 0 bases and 0 bases, there was a span of 8 bases. There are 16 residues in the CDR3. Germline V gene data show CDR1 as MNHEY and CDR2 as SVGAGI. This CDR3 reads CASSYSERPNTGELFF. The CDR3 DNA reads TGTGCCAGCAGTTACTCGGAACGACCGAACACCGGGGAGCTGTTTTTT.

This clone was detected only once. V gene TRBV19 combines with J gene TRBJ2-2; 10 nucleotides agree with TRBD1. The CDR3 totals 15 residues. Looked up from germline, CDR1 is LNHDA and CDR2 is SQIVND (reference sequence). J gave up 7 bases and V 1 base, and 3 bases lay outside the gene matches. The CDR3 coding sequence is TGTGCCAGTAGTATAGGCGGACAGGGGGTCGGGGAGCTGTTTTTT. As protein: CASSIGGQGVGELFF. The entire variable domain, with the rest obtained from reference TRBV19 and TRBJ2-2, is as follows: DGGITQSPKYLFRKEGQNVTLSCEQNLNHDAMYWYRQDPGQGLRLIYYSQIVNDFQKGDIAEGYSVSREKKESFPLTVTSAQKNPTAFYLCASSIGGQGVGELFFGEGSRLTVL.

This clone was recorded a few times. V usage is TRBV25-1 and J usage is TRBJ2-7; D is unclear. CDR1 and CDR2 from the germline V gene are MGHDK and SYGVNS. This CDR3 is built from 12 residues. The V and J ends lost 4 bases and 3 bases respectively, with 7 bases between them. CDR3 sequence: CASSGTLYEQYF. The CDR3 DNA reads as TGTGCCAGCAGTGGGACCCTCTACGAGCAGTACTTC.

The genes are TRBV7-2 and TRBJ1-1; D remains unclear. Germline V CDR1 and CDR2: SGHTA, FQGNSA. Trimming stripped 6 bases from V and 0 bases from J, with 11 bases between. This CDR3 has 14 residues. This CDR3 reads CASRAVGVNTEAFF. The CDR3 DNA sequence: TGTGCCAGCAGGGCGGTCGGGGTGAACACTGAAGCTTTCTTT.

The chain carries TRBV7-8 and TRBJ1-4; possibly TRBD1 for D (5 bases). CDR1 SGHVS and CDR2 FQNEAQ come from the germline V gene. Trimming took off 5 bases at V and 0 bases at J, with 10 bases between the two ends. The CDR3 extends over 15 amino acids. In DNA, the CDR3 is TGTGCCAGCAGCCCCGACAGCGCAACTAATGAAAAACTGTTTTTT. This codes for CASSPDSATNEKLFF.

The V and J genes are TRBV27 and TRBJ2-1; 9 positions match TRBD1. The CDR3 runs 16 residues. V lost 7 bases to trimming and J lost 3 bases; unmatched junction nucleotides: 10. Germline V gives CDR1 MNHEY, CDR2 SMNVEV (reference sequence). The CDR3 sequence: CASTSSGTGLYNEQFF. The CDR3 DNA reads as TGTGCCAGCACTTCCTCCGGGACAGGGCTCTACAATGAGCAGTTCTTC.

The V and J genes are TRBV9 and TRBJ1-6; D unclear. Trimming took off 0 bases at V and 8 bases at J, with 12 bases between the two ends. The CDR3 sequence is 15 residues long. CDR1 is SGDLS and CDR2 is YYNGEE in the germline V gene. As DNA, the CDR3 is TGTGCCAGCAGCGTAGACGTGGCGACATATTCACCCCTCCACTTT. It codes for CASSVDVATYSPLHF.

This clone showed up just a few times. The DNA of the CDR3 is TGTGCCTGGAGTAGGAGTTCCTGGTCCGGGGAGCTGTTTTTT. Residues: CAWSRSSWSGELFF. V and J are TRBV30 and TRBJ2-2; D gene ambiguous. Between the trimmed V and J ends, which lost 2 bases and 6 bases, there was a span of 13 bases. The CDR3 sequence is 14 residues long. The germline V gene has CDR1 GTSNPN and CDR2 SVGIG (reference sequence).

The chain combines TRBV27 with TRBJ2-7; 15 bases fit TRBD2. Germline V gene sequence: CDR1 MNHEY, CDR2 SMNVEV (reference sequence). The CDR3 is made up of 15 amino acids. With 6 bases clipped from V and 4 bases from J, the junction kept 4 bases outside the gene matches. Here the CDR3 DNA reads TGTGCCAGCAGCCCGGGGACTAGCGGGAGGTACGAGCAGTACTTC. Encoded protein: CASSPGTSGRYEQYF.

The V call is TRBV5-1, the J call TRBJ2-3, with 7 bases that match TRBD1. Trimming cost V 7 bases and J 2 bases; bases outside gene matches: 10. The CDR3 has 15 residues. The germline gives CDR1 SGHRS, CDR2 YFSETQ. The CDR3: CASSPGDSPTDTQYF. Written as DNA, the CDR3 is TGCGCCAGCTCTCCCGGGGACAGTCCCACAGATACGCAGTATTTT.

V is TRBV4-2 and J is TRBJ2-2; 16 bases line up with TRBD2. Trimming removed 4 bases from V and 4 bases from J; junction bases left unmatched: 9. The germline gives CDR1 LGHNA, CDR2 YNFKEQ. The CDR3 runs 19 residues. CDR3 sequence: CASSRGTSGRVKGTGELFF. The DNA for the CDR3 is TGTGCCAGCAGCCGCGGGACTAGCGGGAGGGTAAAGGGCACCGGGGAGCTGTTTTTT.